What follows is one TCR beta chain and its context. Its antigen is not known. Sequencing used immunoSEQ multiplex PCR; TCRdb keeps in-frame clones, though not all of them. Of hundreds of thousands of clones listed, about 90% were seen once; the top ten hold nearly 25%. The data were obtained in a study of shared clonotypes between healthy human individuals. This CDR3 has 14 residues. Germline-derived CDR1 and CDR2 are MNHEY and SMNVEV (reference sequence). V was cut by 0 bases and J by 4 bases, with 6 bases left in between. Study-level points and caveats: Sampling used blood alone; tissue repertoires probably differ.

As defined, naive CD8 cells were CD45RO-negative and positively selected for CCR7, with terminally differentiated effector memory CD45RA+ cells excluded. This clonotype originated in a man in his thirties or forties in good health. Material for sequencing was naive CD8+ T cells sorted from blood. The rearrangement joins TRBV27 to TRBJ2-2; D is unclear. CDR3 in DNA: TGTGCCAGCAGTTTATCGATGTTCACCGGGGAGCTGTTTTTT. It codes for CASSLSMFTGELFF.